These 15 T cell receptor beta chains share one sample of origin, sequenced in a study of T cell repertoires in cytomegalovirus infection. TCRdb re-called the reads through MiXCR, storing one row per CDR3 protein. The data show under 850,000 distinct CDR3 sequences, with around 31% seen just once and around a sixth held by the top ten. These receptors' targets are unknown. The sequencing here drew on cultured PBMCs, taken from culture after CMV antigen stimulation. These receptors were obtained from a human donor in good health (CMV status not recorded). Some clones in this sample may be carry-over from other donors' samples.

The DNA of the CDR3 is TGCGCCAGCAGTCAGGCCCCACTCGGGCCCCAGCATTTT. Protein: CASSQAPLGPQHF. V and J are TRBV4-1 and TRBJ1-5; D is undetermined. This CDR3 comprises 13 residues. V lost 6 bases to trimming and J lost 9 bases, with 15 bases between them. Germline V gene lookup returns CDR1 MGHRA and CDR2 YSYEKL.

This sequence joins TRBV11-3 and TRBJ2-1; 9 bases are shared with TRBD1. CDR1 is SGHNT and CDR2 is YENEEA in the germline V gene. CDR3 length: 18 residues. J gave up 3 bases and V 2 bases, and 11 bases lay outside the gene matches. CDR3 protein: CASSLIGQGQPYYNEQFF. The DNA for the CDR3 is TGTGCCAGCAGCTTAATTGGACAGGGGCAACCATACTACAATGAGCAGTTCTTC. Based on the CDR3 plus reference TRBV11-3 and TRBJ2-1, the full variable domain is EAGVVQSPRYKIIEKKQPVAFWCNPISGHNTLYWYLQNLGQGPELLIRYENEEAVDDSQLPKDRFSAERLKGVDSTLKIQPAELGDSAVYLCASSLIGQGQPYYNEQFFGPGTRLTVL.

The sample holds many counts of this clonotype. The V call is TRBV7-2, the J call TRBJ2-3, with unresolved D. This CDR3 has 13 residues. With 6 bases removed from V and 2 bases from J, the gap between germline ends came to 9 bases. Germline CDR1 is SGHTA and CDR2 is FQGNSA. This CDR3 is CASSRRYTDTQYF. The CDR3 nucleotides read TGTGCCAGCAGTCGCCGTTACACAGATACGCAGTATTTT.

This chain joins TRBV28 and TRBJ1-2, with a tentative D call TRBD1 (6 bases). Germline values: CDR1 MDHEN, CDR2 SYDVKM. Trimming cost V 6 bases and J 6 bases, with 8 bases left between them. This CDR3 has 11 amino acids. The CDR3 protein is CASRNRDGYTF. The CDR3 DNA reads as TGTGCCAGCAGGAACAGGGATGGCTACACCTTC.

The chain joins TRBV4-1 to TRBJ1-1, with D maybe TRBD1 (5 bases). Trimming shortened V by 6 bases and J by 4 bases, and 15 bases separated the two germline ends. Per germline, CDR1 MGHRA and CDR2 YSYEKL. CDR3 length: 14 amino acids. Here the CDR3 DNA reads TGCGCCAGCAGGGGAGGCGGCAGGGTCACTGAAGCTTTCTTT. Its translation is CASRGGGRVTEAFF.

The chain uses TRBV7-6 and TRBJ1-3, with D hard to call. V dropped 4 bases and J dropped 0 bases, with 13 bases sitting between them. Germline CDR1 and CDR2: SGHVS and FNYEAQ. The CDR3 has 16 residues. For the CDR3, the DNA is TGTGCCAGCAGCTCCTGGGCCCGGGGCTCTGGAAACACCATATATTTT. Its protein is CASSSWARGSGNTIYF.

This clonotype turned up a few times. J is TRBJ2-7 and V is TRBV5-4; 8 bases are a match to TRBD1. This CDR3 is 15 amino acids long. In germline, CDR1 is SGHNT, CDR2 YYREEE (reference sequence). Trimming removed 3 bases from V and 5 bases from J; junction bases left unmatched: 10. This CDR3 reads CASSSKDRVANEQYF. The CDR3 bases are TGTGCCAGCAGCTCAAAGGACAGGGTTGCGAACGAGCAGTACTTC.

This clonotype was picked up many times. The chain couples TRBV12-3 or TRBV12-4 to TRBJ1-3, with D possibly TRBD1 on 6 matching bases. CDR3 length equals 13 residues. The V gene lost 5 bases and the J gene lost 2 bases, with 7 bases spanning the gap. The CDR3 DNA reads TGTGCCAGCAGTCACAGGGCTGGAAACACCATATATTTT. It codes for CASSHRAGNTIYF.

J is TRBJ2-7 and V is TRBV7-3; 9 positions match TRBD1. V lost 6 bases to trimming and J lost 1 base; unmatched junction nucleotides: 7. This CDR3 has 15 amino acids. Germline CDR1 and CDR2: SGHTA and FQGTGA. The CDR3 nucleotides read TGTGCCAGCAGTTCTCCCGGGACAGGGTCCTACGAGCAGTACTTC. This encodes CASSSPGTGSYEQYF. Full variable domain (rest looked up from reference TRBV7-3 and TRBJ2-7): GAGVSQTPSNKVTEKGKYVELRCDPISGHTALYWYRQSLGQGPEFLIYFQGTGAADDSGLPNDRFFAVRPEGSVSTLKIQRTERGDSAVYLCASSSPGTGSYEQYFGPGTRLTVT.

The rearrangement joins TRBV2 to TRBJ2-5; TRBD2 might be the D (5 bases). The CDR3 has 13 residues. Between the trimmed V and J ends, which lost 7 bases and 1 base, there was a span of 10 bases. Germline V CDR1 and CDR2: SNHLY, FYNNEI. CDR3 residues: CASKGSFQETQYF. In nucleotides, the CDR3 is TGTGCCAGCAAAGGGAGCTTCCAAGAGACCCAGTACTTC.

The rearrangement links TRBV12-3 or TRBV12-4 to TRBJ2-1, with TRBD2 identical over 15 bases. This CDR3 spans 17 amino acids. Germline trimming cut 2 bases from V and 7 bases from J; bases unmatched to any gene: 6. DNA of the CDR3: TGTGCCAGCAGTTTACTGCGGACTAGCGGGAGGGGTAATGAGCAGTTCTTC. It is translated as CASSLLRTSGRGNEQFF.

This clonotype was counted many times. This chain connects TRBV7-8 to TRBJ1-6, with TRBD1 matching over 7 bases. V gave up 2 bases and J gave up 9 bases; unmatched junction bases: 7. The CDR3 contains 15 residues. Per germline, CDR1 SGHVS and CDR2 FQNEAQ. CDR3 sequence (DNA): TGTGCCAGCAGCTTATCGGGCAGGGGGATTTCACCCCTCCACTTT. Translation gives CASSLSGRGISPLHF. Full variable domain (outside the CDR3, taken from reference TRBV7-8 and TRBJ1-6): GAGVSQSPRYKVAKRGQDVALRCDPISGHVSLFWYQQALGQGPEFLTYFQNEAQLDKSGLPSDRFFAERPEGSVSTLKIQRTQQEDSAVYLCASSLSGRGISPLHFGNGTRLTVT.

Only a few counts were recorded for this clonotype. The chain links TRBV10-3 to TRBJ1-3, with D uncertain. Deletions cut 8 bases from V and 2 bases from J, with 7 bases between. The CDR3 is 12 residues long. Germline V gene sequence: CDR1 ENHRY, CDR2 SYGVKD. The CDR3 reads CAISTAGNTIYF. The CDR3 nucleotides are TGTGCCATCTCGACGGCTGGAAACACCATATATTTT.

The rearrangement joins TRBV7-2 to TRBJ2-3; no firm D call. CDR1 and CDR2 (germline): SGHTA, FQGNSA. The V and J ends lost 2 bases and 1 base respectively, with 13 bases between them. This CDR3 has 16 residues. CDR3 nucleotides: TGTGCCAGCAGCTTATCCCTGGCAGGACGCACAGATACGCAGTATTTT. Translation gives CASSLSLAGRTDTQYF.

V gene TRBV23-1 combines with J gene TRBJ1-5, with D unclear. TRBV23-1 is known as an ORF, though its function is uncertain. The length of the CDR3 is 13 residues. V was cut by 2 bases and J by 5 bases, with 7 bases left in between. CDR3 coding DNA: TGCGCCAGCAGTCAACGGGATTATCAGCCCCAGCATTTT. Amino acids: CASSQRDYQPQHF.